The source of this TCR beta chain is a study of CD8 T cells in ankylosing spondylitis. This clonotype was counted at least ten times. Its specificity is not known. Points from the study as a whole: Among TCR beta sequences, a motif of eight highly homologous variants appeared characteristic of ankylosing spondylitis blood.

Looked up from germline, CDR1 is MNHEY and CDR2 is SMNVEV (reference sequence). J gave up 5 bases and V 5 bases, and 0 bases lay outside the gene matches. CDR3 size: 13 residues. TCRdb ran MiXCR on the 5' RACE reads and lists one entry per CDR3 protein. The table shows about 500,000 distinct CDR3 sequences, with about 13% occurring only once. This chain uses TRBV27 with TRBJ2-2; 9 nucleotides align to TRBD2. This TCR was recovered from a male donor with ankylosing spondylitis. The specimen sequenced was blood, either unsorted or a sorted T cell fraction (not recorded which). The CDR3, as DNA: TGTGCCAGCAGTAGCGGGAGGACCGGGGAGCTGTTTTTT. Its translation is CASSSGRTGELFF.